The 32 T cell receptor beta chains below were found in one sample sequenced in a study of cytotoxic CD8 clonotypes in ibrutinib-treated CLL. Some clones are missing from TCRdb's copy, which holds only in-frame ones; the method was immunoSEQ multiplex PCR. Found here are about 310,000 clones, about 80% of them singletons; the top ten hold more than 6%. The input for sequencing was PBMCs, taken before ibrutinib treatment. The receptors shown here come from a human donor with chronic lymphocytic leukemia.

The chain employs TRBV5-1 and TRBJ2-5; 9 positions match TRBD1. CDR1 is SGHRS and CDR2 is YFSETQ in the germline V gene. The J segment lost 6 bases and the V segment lost 3 bases, leaving 12 bases of the junction unmatched. This CDR3 comprises 16 residues. The CDR3 sequence: CASSWAGTGFQKTQYF. The CDR3 DNA reads TGCGCCAGCAGCTGGGCCGGGACAGGGTTTCAAAAGACCCAGTACTTC.

This chain joins TRBV4-2 and TRBJ2-5; D remains unclear. V was cut by 0 bases and J by 1 base, with 15 bases left in between. The CDR3 is made up of 17 amino acids. The germline CDR1 and CDR2 sequences are LGHNA and YNFKEQ. CDR3 region: CASSQDSTSRAQETQYF. The CDR3 nucleotides read TGTGCCAGCAGCCAAGATAGCACTTCAAGGGCCCAAGAGACCCAGTACTTC.

V gene TRBV4-3 combines with J gene TRBJ2-1; D is unresolved. V was clipped by 4 bases and J by 6 bases, with 16 bases between them. This CDR3 comprises 15 residues. The germline V gene has CDR1 LGHNA and CDR2 YSLEER. The CDR3 DNA is TGCGCCAGCAGCCCCAGTCCTGGATACGGCAATGAGCAGTTCTTC. The encoded protein is CASSPSPGYGNEQFF.

This sequence joins TRBV6-5 and TRBJ1-2; a possible D gene is TRBD1 (5 bases). This CDR3 region has 14 residues. Between the trimmed V and J ends, which lost 0 bases and 5 bases, there was a span of 10 bases. Germline CDR1 reads MNHEY; CDR2 reads SVGAGI. The CDR3 loop reads CASSYSRGGYGYTF. CDR3 in DNA: TGTGCCAGCAGTTACTCGCGTGGGGGATATGGCTACACCTTC.

The gene calls are TRBV9 and TRBJ1-2; D perhaps matches TRBD1 (6 bases). Between the trimmed V and J ends, which lost 0 bases and 1 base, there was a span of 10 bases. Germline V gene sequence: CDR1 SGDLS, CDR2 YYNGEE. There are 15 residues in the CDR3. CDR3: CASSVGGGLNYGYTF. CDR3 nucleotides: TGTGCCAGCAGCGTAGGAGGGGGGCTTAACTATGGCTACACCTTC.

V and J are TRBV28 and TRBJ1-2; TRBD1 is a possible D gene (5 bases). Germline CDR1 and CDR2: MDHEN and SYDVKM. This CDR3 region has 12 residues. Trimming removed 7 bases at V and 2 bases at J, with 8 bases between. This CDR3 is CASMAGNYGYTF. The CDR3 DNA reads TGTGCCAGCATGGCAGGGAACTATGGCTACACCTTC.

V and J are TRBV7-3 and TRBJ1-1; D not resolved. This CDR3 is 13 amino acids long. Between the trimmed V and J ends, which lost 5 bases and 1 base, there was a span of 8 bases. Germline V gene sequence: CDR1 SGHTA, CDR2 FQGTGA. The CDR3 DNA follows: TGTGCCAGCAGCGCCTTCAAGAACACTGAAGCTTTCTTT. It yields the protein CASSAFKNTEAFF.

V is TRBV11-2 and J is TRBJ2-7; D uncertain. The V end was cut by 3 bases, the J end by 7 bases, with 4 bases between. CDR3 length equals 10 residues. Germline V CDR1 and CDR2: SGHAT, FQNNGV. CDR3 sequence reads: CASSLGEQYF. CDR3 nucleotides: TGTGCCAGCAGCTTGGGGGAGCAGTACTTC.

The rearrangement joins TRBV5-1 to TRBJ1-2, with D uncertain. Looked up from germline, CDR1 is SGHRS and CDR2 is YFSETQ. V was pared by 0 bases and J by 4 bases, with 10 bases between. CDR3 size: 14 residues. The CDR3 nucleotides read TGCGCCAGCAGCTTGGGTTTAGGGTTCTATGGCTACACCTTC. Residues: CASSLGLGFYGYTF.

The genes are TRBV7-9 and TRBJ1-1; D is uncertain. This CDR3 has 13 residues. V lost 3 bases, J lost 3 bases, and 8 bases lay in between. CDR1 is SEHNR, CDR2 FQNEAQ, per germline (reference sequence). DNA of the CDR3: TGTGCCAGCAGCTTCGACGGGCACACTGAAGCTTTCTTT. Translated, it gives CASSFDGHTEAFF.

The chain uses TRBV19 and TRBJ2-2; 10 bases are shared with TRBD2. There are 16 residues in the CDR3. Trimming took 6 bases from V and 1 from J; bases not matched to a gene: 5. CDR1 LNHDA and CDR2 SQIVND come from the germline V gene (reference sequence). The CDR3 DNA reads TGTGCCAGTAGCAATTTAGCGGGAGGGAACACCGGGGAGCTGTTTTTT. It translates to CASSNLAGGNTGELFF.

This clone was detected a few times. The chain uses TRBV4-3 and TRBJ1-5, with D possibly being TRBD1 (5 bases). Germline lookup yields CDR1 LGHNA and CDR2 YSLEER. V was clipped by 0 bases and J by 6 bases, with 15 bases between them. CDR3 length equals 16 residues. CDR3 sequence (DNA): TGCGCCAGCAGCCAAGATCGGCTGGCAGGGTCTCAGCCCCAGCATTTT. This codes for CASSQDRLAGSQPQHF.

The rearrangement joins TRBV30 to TRBJ1-2; TRBD1 matches 11 bases. Trimming at V came to 3 bases and at J to 4 bases, leaving 7 bases not matched to a gene. CDR1 is GTSNPN, CDR2 SVGIG, per germline (reference sequence). This CDR3 is 15 amino acids long. This chain's CDR3 is CAWRGQGAPIYGYTF. CDR3 nucleotides: TGTGCCTGGAGAGGACAGGGGGCCCCAATCTATGGCTACACCTTC.

This clone was counted once. The chain uses TRBV15 and TRBJ2-1; D uncertain. The CDR3 sequence is 14 residues long. Germline V gene lookup returns CDR1 LNHNV and CDR2 YYDKDF (reference sequence). V dropped 3 bases and J dropped 0 bases, with 6 bases sitting between them. The CDR3 sequence is CATSRGISYNEQFF. CDR3 nucleotide sequence: TGTGCCACCAGCAGGGGGATCTCCTACAATGAGCAGTTCTTC. The complete variable domain, with remaining parts taken from reference TRBV15 and TRBJ2-1, reads DAMVIQNPRYQVTQFGKPVTLSCSQTLNHNVMYWYQQKSSQAPKLLFHYYDKDFNNEADTPDNFQSRRPNTSFCFLDIRSPGLGDTAMYLCATSRGISYNEQFFGPGTRLTVL.

The chain uses TRBV7-9 and TRBJ2-1; D possibly corresponds to TRBD2 (6 bases). The CDR3 has 16 amino acids. Germline lookup yields CDR1 SEHNR and CDR2 FQNEAQ (reference sequence). Trimming shortened V by 7 bases and J by 4 bases, and 20 bases separated the two germline ends. The CDR3 spells CASNPLTGASYNEQFF. The DNA of the CDR3 is TGTGCCAGCAACCCTTTGACGGGAGCGTCTTACAATGAGCAGTTCTTC. Supplemented by reference TRBV7-9 and TRBJ2-1, the full variable domain reads DTGVSQNPRHKITKRGQNVTFRCDPISEHNRLYWYRQTLGQGPEFLTYFQNEAQLEKSRLLSDRFSAERPKGSFSTLEIQRTEQGDSAMYLCASNPLTGASYNEQFFGPGTRLTVL.

The chain joins TRBV15 to TRBJ1-2; 9 bases fit TRBD1. The V gene's germline CDR1 is LNHNV and CDR2 YYDKDF (reference sequence). The CDR3 consists of 16 residues. With V trimmed by 0 bases and J by 3 bases, 5 bases remained unmatched. CDR3 nucleotides: TGTGCCACCAGCAGAGAACAGGGGGCGAAGGACTATGGCTACACCTTC. Its protein is CATSREQGAKDYGYTF.

This clone was seen only a few times. The CDR3 region is CASSPRLAGDYEQFF. DNA of the CDR3: TGTGCCAGCTCACCACGACTAGCGGGAGACTATGAGCAGTTCTTC. The chain employs TRBV18 and TRBJ2-1, with TRBD2 matching 12 bases. V shed 1 base and J 8 bases; nucleotides not matched to a gene: 3. The CDR3 length is 15 residues. From germline, CDR1 is KGHSH and CDR2 LQKENI.

The chain is built from TRBV4-2 and TRBJ1-1; no reliable D call. This CDR3 is 17 amino acids long. V shed 1 base and J shed 4 bases, with 19 bases lying between them. CDR1 and CDR2 from the germline V gene are LGHNA and YNFKEQ. The CDR3 DNA sequence: TGTGCCAGCAGCCAAGTTAATTTTCAGGCCCGGAGCACTGAAGCTTTCTTT. It specifies CASSQVNFQARSTEAFF.

V usage is TRBV7-9 and J usage is TRBJ2-7; 12 nucleotides line up with TRBD2. With 5 bases clipped from V and 5 bases from J, the junction kept 10 bases outside the gene matches. Germline loops: CDR1 SEHNR, CDR2 FQNEAQ (reference sequence). The CDR3 covers 16 residues. The CDR3 bases are TGTGCCAGCAGCCTCCTCGGGACTAGCGGGCCCGACGAGCAGTACTTC. This gives the protein CASSLLGTSGPDEQYF.

The rearrangement uses TRBV5-3 and TRBJ2-7, with 7 bases matching TRBD2. Being an ORF, TRBV5-3 has a function that is uncertain. CDR3 length equals 12 residues. V lost 5 bases, J lost 3 bases, and 2 bases stayed unmatched. The chain's CDR3 is CARRGTNYEQYF. Written as DNA, the CDR3 is TGTGCCAGAAGAGGGACTAACTACGAGCAGTACTTC.

The chain couples TRBV11-2 to TRBJ2-1; 13 nucleotides agree with TRBD2. The V and J ends lost 3 bases and 8 bases, in that order; junction bases with no gene match: 10. Looked up from germline, CDR1 is SGHAT and CDR2 is FQNNGV. This CDR3 comprises 17 residues. CDR3 sequence: CASSFMGTSGIGYEQFF. In nucleotides, the CDR3 is TGTGCCAGCAGCTTTATGGGGACTAGCGGGATAGGATATGAGCAGTTCTTC.

This clone was picked up a small number of times. The chain has TRBV6-1 and TRBJ2-5; no definite D call. In germline, CDR1 is MNHNS, CDR2 SASEGT. The CDR3 spans 14 residues. Trimming stripped 5 bases from V and 1 base from J, with 11 bases between. The CDR3 DNA follows: TGTGCCAGCAGTCAACCCTATATCCAAGAGACCCAGTACTTC. It codes for CASSQPYIQETQYF.

The chain combines TRBV6-5 with TRBJ1-5; no definite D call. Germline V gene sequence: CDR1 MNHEY, CDR2 SVGAGI. Trimming removed 6 bases from V and 2 bases from J, with 14 bases in between. The CDR3 contains 15 residues. CDR3 region: CASSSRSRGNQPQHF. DNA for the CDR3: TGTGCCAGCAGCTCCCGTTCTCGGGGCAATCAGCCCCAGCATTTT.

This chain links TRBV7-3 with TRBJ2-1, with D possibly being TRBD2 (5 bases). Germline CDR1 SGHTA, CDR2 FQGTGA. The V end lost 5 bases, the J end lost 7 bases, and 24 bases lay between the germline ends. The CDR3 sequence is 17 residues long. The CDR3 DNA is TGTGCCAGCAGCCCCCAGCTGGCGGAGGCGGCACGGAATGAGCAGTTCTTC. Encoded protein: CASSPQLAEAARNEQFF.

The V gene is TRBV15, the J gene TRBJ2-1; D remains ambiguous. The ends were cut back, 0 bases at V and 1 base at J, with 10 bases in the middle. Germline-derived CDR1 and CDR2 are LNHNV and YYDKDF (reference sequence). The CDR3 loop spans 16 amino acids. The CDR3 spells CATSRDIGLSYNEQFF. CDR3 nucleotide sequence: TGTGCCACCAGCAGAGATATTGGGCTATCCTACAATGAGCAGTTCTTC.

The gene calls are TRBV11-1 and TRBJ2-5, with 12 nucleotides matching TRBD2. The V gene end was trimmed by 5 bases and the J gene end by 5 bases; junction bases not matched to a gene: 15. Germline V gene sequence: CDR1 SGHAT, CDR2 FQDESV (reference sequence). CDR3 size: 18 residues. Here the CDR3 reads CASSPPGLAGGGLETQYF. The CDR3 region has the DNA TGTGCCAGCAGCCCCCCGGGACTAGCGGGCGGCGGGCTCGAGACCCAGTACTTC.

This rearrangement joins TRBV25-1 to TRBJ1-4; 7 positions match TRBD1. V shed 3 bases and J 7 bases; nucleotides not matched to a gene: 14. This CDR3 contains 17 residues. CDR1 and CDR2 from the germline V gene are MGHDK and SYGVNS. As DNA, the CDR3 is TGTGCCAGCAGTGATCCCCACGACAGGGTCGGGTCTGAAAAACTGTTTTTT. This encodes CASSDPHDRVGSEKLFF.

The chain recombines TRBV7-8 with TRBJ2-7, with 8 bases lining up with TRBD1. J gave up 3 bases and V 3 bases, and 7 bases lay outside the gene matches. This CDR3 has 15 amino acids. Germline assignment: CDR1 SGHVS and CDR2 FQNEAQ. The CDR3 region has the DNA TGTGCCAGCAGCTTTCGACAGGGGAGCTTCTACGAGCAGTACTTC. Translation gives CASSFRQGSFYEQYF.

Comments on this clone: The same CDR3 can be traced to other DNA sequences in this sample. The chain combines TRBV7-9 with TRBJ2-7; D uncertain. CDR3 length: 14 residues. Germline-derived CDR1 and CDR2 are SEHNR and FQNEAQ (reference sequence). The V and J ends lost 1 base and 1 base respectively, with 8 bases between them. The CDR3 protein is CASSLVGRSYEQYF. The CDR3 bases are TGTGCCAGCAGCTTAGTAGGTAGATCCTACGAGCAGTACTTC.

The V and J genes are TRBV5-6 and TRBJ2-2; 11 bases fit TRBD2. Trimming removed 4 bases from V and 3 bases from J; junction bases left unmatched: 2. The CDR3 runs 15 residues. Germline values: CDR1 SGHDT, CDR2 YYEEEE. The CDR3 nucleotides are TGTGCCAGCAGCAAGGGACTAGCGGACACCGGGGAGCTGTTTTTT. It specifies CASSKGLADTGELFF.

The chain combines TRBV7-9 with TRBJ2-7; 8 bases line up with TRBD1. CDR3 length: 15 residues. Germline V CDR1 and CDR2: SEHNR, FQNEAQ (reference sequence). With V trimmed by 3 bases and J by 2 bases, 6 bases remained unmatched. The CDR3 loop is CASSFHTGGTYEQYF. As DNA, the CDR3 is TGTGCCAGCAGCTTCCATACAGGGGGAACCTACGAGCAGTACTTC.

The chain couples TRBV5-1 to TRBJ1-4; D might be TRBD1 (6 bases). The length of the CDR3 is 13 residues. V was clipped by 6 bases and J by 7 bases, with 13 bases between them. Germline V gives CDR1 SGHRS, CDR2 YFSETQ. The CDR3 protein is CASTGEAREKLFF. DNA of the CDR3: TGCGCCAGCACAGGGGAGGCACGTGAAAAACTGTTTTTT.